A single count supports the clone carrying this T cell receptor (beta chain). The CDR3 is made up of 17 amino acids. Germline-derived CDR1 and CDR2 are SGHVS and FNYEAQ. V shed 1 base and J 6 bases; nucleotides not matched to a gene: 12. The sample comes from a study of blood T cell repertoires in COVID-19. Looking at the study overall: The United States, Italy and Spain provided the acute and convalescent COVID-19 samples.

Per the authors' pipeline: Cell counts per sample came from amplifying reference gene primers. This table comes from immunoSEQ multiplex PCR, and its TCRdb copy is limited to in-frame clones, with some not included. V, J and clone size were drawn from that table, and D and trimming were deduced from the DNA. The sample yields approximately 270,000 clones, around 82% seen once. Seattle-derived patients entered the study during active infection and were followed longitudinally. The chain couples TRBV7-6 to TRBJ1-2; 9 bases are a match to TRBD1. Source material: peripheral blood. The TCR sequence derives from a human donor with COVID-19, enrolled during active disease. The donor label of this sample is uncertain. The CDR3 bases are TGTGCCAGCAGCTTAGTAGGGGCGGGACAGGGACTAAATGGCTACACCTTC. Translated, it gives CASSLVGAGQGLNGYTF.